This T cell receptor beta chain was obtained from a study of T cell responses to AZD1222 COVID-19 vaccine. Study context: Timing groups of about 4 and about 12 weeks for second doses were pooled. Study-wide results and limits: Recipients of AZD1222 seropositive at baseline numbered only 6 or 7. Repertoire collection took place solely once the T cell response had peaked. Dominant at 160-218 and 743-854, vaccine-associated CD4 TCRs also spanned spike.

CDR1 is MGHRA, CDR2 YSYEKL, per germline. Trimming took off 4 bases at V and 6 bases at J, with 16 bases between the two ends. The CDR3 is 15 residues long. About this clone itself: The target antigen is unknown.

Some clones are missing from TCRdb's copy, which holds only in-frame ones; the method was immunoSEQ multiplex PCR. The sample has 170,000 or so clones, around 90% seen once. The sample consisted of peripheral blood, taken on day 0 of AZD1222 vaccination. The TCR was taken from an adult in good health. The V gene is TRBV4-1, the J gene TRBJ1-5, with a possible D match to TRBD1 (5 bases). This CDR3 is CASSLTQGRGQPQHF. The CDR3 coding sequence is TGCGCCAGCAGCCTTACTCAGGGTCGCGGTCAGCCCCAGCATTTT.